This T cell receptor beta chain was sequenced for a study of T-cell memory formation after mild COVID-19. V was pared by 0 bases and J by 2 bases, with 10 bases between. The CDR3 is made up of 15 amino acids. Germline V gene sequence: CDR1 LGHNA, CDR2 YNFKEQ. TCRdb independently ran MiXCR on the 5' RACE reads; one entry per CDR3 protein. The data show approximately 13,000 distinct CDR3 sequences, with about 16% seen just once and under 60% held by the top ten. The chain combines TRBV4-2 with TRBJ2-5; D not resolved. The material sequenced was PBMCs or a T cell subset sorted from them (not recorded which). The source of this sequence is a man younger than 35 who had mild COVID-19 (a few samples of this study predate the infection). Cell type and time point are not known. The CDR3 is CASSQDGGPQETQYF. The CDR3 nucleotides read TGTGCCAGCAGCCAAGATGGCGGACCTCAAGAGACCCAGTACTTC.